Listed below are T cell receptor beta chains from one sample, sequenced in a study of T cells in Graves' hyperthyroidism and ophthalmopathy. TCRdb re-analysed the multiplex PCR reads in MiXCR, keeping a single row per CDR3 protein. The table records around 240,000 distinct CDR3 sequences, less than 20% of them present only once. Sample: blood. The source of these receptors is a woman aged 18 to 35 with Graves' ophthalmopathy. CDR3s include the opening cysteine and the closing phenylalanine or tryptophan. Fields, in order: clone size, J gene, V gene, D gene, CDR3 DNA, CDR3 protein. A D gene is named only where the DNA matches it firmly. The size of a clone is reported for some rows only, either as once, few or many, or as a class for expanded clones.

many,TRBJ1-2,TRBV5-6,.,TGTGCCAGCAGCTTGGGGGACCAGGGGACTAACTATGGCTACACCTTC,CASSLGDQGTNYGYTF
many,TRBJ2-5,TRBV10-3,.,TGTGCCATCAGTGGCCCGACCTCACAAGAGACCCAGTACTTC,CAISGPTSQETQYF
many,TRBJ2-7,TRBV20-1,TRBD2,TGCAGTGCTCTCCAGTGGGGGGGATCCTACGAGCAGTACTTC,CSALQWGGSYEQYF
many,TRBJ1-1,TRBV28,.,TGTGCCAGCAGTTTAAGGATGAACACTGAAGCTTTCTTT,CASSLRMNTEAFF
.,TRBJ2-7,TRBV7-2,TRBD2,TGTGCCAGCAGCCCCGTGGGACTAGCGGGAGGCGAGCAGTACTTC,CASSPVGLAGGEQYF
.,TRBJ2-3,TRBV6-2/TRBV6-3,.,TGTGCCAGCAGTTACCCCAGCGGGAGCACAGATACGCAGTATTTT,CASSYPSGSTDTQYF
many,TRBJ1-1,TRBV28,.,TGTGCCAGCAGTTTAGGGGGCTCCGAAGCTTTCTTT,CASSLGGSEAFF
many,TRBJ2-3,TRBV20-1,TRBD2,TGCAGTGCTAGACCCCTTACGAGCGGGAGAGGTCGGGGCACAGATACGCAGTATTTT,CSARPLTSGRGRGTDTQYF
many,TRBJ2-6,TRBV7-2,TRBD1,TGTGCCAGCAGCTCTTTCCCCGGACAGGGGGCTCCATCCGGGGCCAACGTCCTGACTTTC,CASSSFPGQGAPSGANVLTF
many,TRBJ1-5,TRBV11-2,TRBD1,TGTGCCAGCAGCGCGGGACAGGGAAGCAATCAGCCCCAGCATTTT,CASSAGQGSNQPQHF
many,TRBJ2-5,TRBV28,.,TGTGCCAGCAAGGGGGGTAACCTGCAAGAGACCCAGTACTTC,CASKGGNLQETQYF
many,TRBJ2-7,TRBV6-1,.,TGTGCCAGCAGTTACGCCAGGGAGCAGTACTTC,CASSYAREQYF
many,TRBJ2-1,TRBV20-1,TRBD2,TGCAGTGCAGACCGAGCGGGGGGACCCTACAATGAGCAGTTCTTC,CSADRAGGPYNEQFF
many,TRBJ2-2,TRBV2,.,TGTGCCAGCAGTGAAGGGGCCCAAAACACCGGGGAGCTGTTTTTT,CASSEGAQNTGELFF
many,TRBJ2-7,TRBV10-2,.,TGCGCCAGCAGGTTTGGTGGAGACGAGCAGTACTTC,CASRFGGDEQYF
many,TRBJ2-5,TRBV20-1,.,TGCAGTGCCTCTCGGGACATGAGGTACCAAGAGACCCAGTACTTC,CSASRDMRYQETQYF